Following are 10 T cell receptor beta chains from one sample sequenced in a study of shared clonotypes between healthy human individuals. Method: immunoSEQ multiplex PCR; TCRdb's copy keeps in-frame clones and lacks some. The table records 2 million to 2.5 million clones, more than 80% of them present only once. The sample taken for sequencing was naive CD4+ T cells from PBMCs. The subset is: CD45RA+ positively selected. Receptor source: a man between 18 and 35 years old in good health. Some clones in this sample may be carry-over from other donors' samples.

This clone was observed a handful of times. The V and J genes are TRBV5-1 and TRBJ1-1, with D possibly being TRBD1 (5 bases). CDR3 length equals 12 residues. V lost 0 bases and J lost 11, with 11 bases in between. Germline CDR1 is SGHRS and CDR2 is YFSETQ. The CDR3 reads CASSLGRERAFF. The CDR3 DNA is TGCGCCAGCAGCTTGGGCAGGGAGAGGGCTTTCTTT.

This clone was counted a single time. V is TRBV7-6 and J is TRBJ2-3; possible D gene TRBD2, 6 bases. This CDR3 has 15 residues. V lost 1 base and J lost 2, with 10 bases in between. Germline V CDR1 and CDR2: SGHVS, FNYEAQ. This CDR3 reads CASSLVAGYTDTQYF. CDR3 coding DNA: TGTGCCAGCAGCTTAGTCGCGGGGTACACAGATACGCAGTATTTT.

The chain carries TRBV28 and TRBJ1-1; no clear D. Germline V lookup: CDR1 MDHEN, CDR2 SYDVKM. CDR3 length equals 13 residues. The V and J ends lost 4 bases and 5 bases respectively, with 11 bases between them. As DNA, the CDR3 is TGTGCCAGCAGTTCCCCTTCGCAGACTGAAGCTTTCTTT. Translated, it gives CASSSPSQTEAFF.

This clone was observed once. V and J are TRBV5-5 and TRBJ2-6; D remains unclear. The V gene lost 4 bases and the J gene lost 0 bases, with 11 bases spanning the gap. Germline V lookup: CDR1 SGHKS, CDR2 YYEKEE (reference sequence). This CDR3 region has 16 residues. CDR3 in amino acids: CASSRAVVSGANVLTF. For the CDR3, the DNA is TGTGCCAGCAGCAGGGCGGTGGTCTCTGGGGCCAACGTCCTGACTTTC.

Remarks on this clone: Other DNA sequences in the same sample also yield this CDR3. The gene calls are TRBV7-2 and TRBJ2-5; the D gene is possibly TRBD1 (7 bases). This CDR3 comprises 14 residues. V was trimmed by 3 bases and J by 2 bases, leaving 10 bases between them. Per germline, CDR1 SGHTA and CDR2 FQGNSA. CDR3 DNA sequence: TGTGCCAGCAGCTTCCAGGGGGGTCAAGAGACCCAGTACTTC. As protein: CASSFQGGQETQYF.

The chain uses TRBV9 and TRBJ2-1, with TRBD1 as a possible D gene (6 bases). The CDR3 is 17 amino acids. The germline gives CDR1 SGDLS, CDR2 YYNGEE. Between the trimmed V and J ends, which lost 4 bases and 0 bases, there was a span of 17 bases. The DNA of the CDR3 is TGTGCCAGCAGCACTCGTAGGGGGACCGTCTCCTACAATGAGCAGTTCTTC. Encoded protein: CASSTRRGTVSYNEQFF.

This clone was seen only a few times. The chain is built from TRBV12-2 and TRBJ2-1; the table's D gene call, TRBD2, was not cross checked with the DNA. TRBV12-2 is a pseudogene. There are 16 residues in the CDR3. CDR3 sequence (DNA): TGTGCAAGTCGCTTAGCGTCACGCGGCTACTACAATGAGCAGTTCTTC. This gives the protein CASRLASRGYYNEQFF.

This clone was recorded only once. The rearrangement links TRBV9 to TRBJ2-5; D not resolved. Trimming left V 1 base short and J 0 bases short, with 10 bases between. Germline V CDR1 and CDR2: SGDLS, YYNGEE. The length of the CDR3 is 15 residues. CDR3 nucleotides: TGTGCCAGCAGCGTATCTAGTAGGCACCAAGAGACCCAGTACTTC. Protein product: CASSVSSRHQETQYF. Supplemented by reference TRBV9 and TRBJ2-5, the full variable domain reads DSGVTQTPKHLITATGQRVTLRCSPRSGDLSVYWYQQSLDQGLQFLIQYYNGEERAKGNILERFSAQQFPDLHSELNLSSLELGDSALYFCASSVSSRHQETQYFGPGTRLLVL.

The chain combines TRBV5-4 with TRBJ1-2, with D possibly matching TRBD1 (5 bases). The V and J ends lost 5 bases and 1 base respectively, with 9 bases between them. CDR1 is SGHNT and CDR2 is YYREEE in the germline V gene (reference sequence). This CDR3 spans 13 amino acids. CDR3 in amino acids: CASRPGGNYGYTF. CDR3 nucleotides: TGTGCCAGCAGGCCGGGGGGTAACTATGGCTACACCTTC. The full variable domain, in which reference TRBV5-4 and TRBJ1-2 provide the parts outside the CDR3, is ETGVTQSPTHLIKTRGQQVTLRCSSQSGHNTVSWYQQALGQGPQFIFQYYREEENGRGNFPPRFSGLQFPNYSSELNVNALELDDSALYLCASRPGGNYGYTFGSGTRLTVV.

The chain has TRBV30 and TRBJ1-6; D may be TRBD1 (5 bases). With 0 bases removed from V and 6 bases from J, the gap between germline ends came to 12 bases. This CDR3 has 15 residues. Germline V CDR1 and CDR2: GTSNPN, SVGIG (reference sequence). CDR3 protein: CAWSVRGRVNSPLHF. The CDR3 region has the DNA TGTGCCTGGAGTGTACGGGGCAGGGTTAATTCACCCCTCCACTTT.